The TCR beta chain under discussion was sequenced for a study of cytomegalovirus exposure and HLA in healthy donors. Study as a whole: HLA-typed donors were the source of 83 million or so unique TCRs, which an early data release held.

Deletions cut 0 bases from V and 6 bases from J, with 7 bases between. Germline V CDR1 and CDR2: SGHDT, YYEEEE. The CDR3 has 13 residues. Study findings and constraints: Sequencing probably produced one cluster of sequence variants that were highly shared. In vitro work confirmed that a few CMV-associated chains recognize CMV antigens.

Primers included in the PCR were 60 Vbeta and 13 Jbeta primers. Here immunoSEQ multiplex PCR was the method, and the copy in TCRdb shows in-frame clones only, minus some. This sample's clone table lists under 200,000 clones. About this clone itself: Its target is unknown.

This clonotype was sampled from a man aged 30-40 years in good health and CMV-seronegative. The sequencing input was PBMCs. The J gene is TRBJ2-1, the V gene TRBV5-6; tentative D call: TRBD2 (5 bases). This CDR3 reads CASSLASLNEQFF. The CDR3 DNA is TGTGCCAGCAGCTTGGCTAGCCTCAATGAGCAGTTCTTC.